A selection of T cell receptor beta chains follows, all from one sample in a study of T cells in Graves' hyperthyroidism and ophthalmopathy. TCRdb used MiXCR to reprocess the multiplex PCR reads, holding one entry per CDR3 protein. The sample shows a few hundred thousand distinct CDR3 sequences, 12% to 15% of them seen only once. The sample taken for sequencing was blood. The source of these receptors is a woman aged 40 to 50 with Graves' hyperthyroidism. The CDR3 runs from the conserved cysteine through the conserved F or W. The order of the fields is V gene, D gene, J gene, CDR3 length, clone size, CDR3 DNA, CDR3 protein. The D gene is left open where the match is weak. Clone size appears in some rows only: once, few, many, or a class for an expanded clone.

v_call: TRBV27
d_call: NA
j_call: TRBJ2-1
cdr3_length: 13
clone_size: many
cdr3_nt: TGTGCCAGCAGCTATGAGGGACACAATGAGCAGTTCTTC
cdr3_aa: CASSYEGHNEQFF

v_call: TRBV3-1
d_call: TRBD2
j_call: TRBJ2-5
cdr3_length: 14
clone_size: many
cdr3_nt: TGTGCCAGCAGCCGCGGGACTAGTAAGGAGACCCAGTACTTC
cdr3_aa: CASSRGTSKETQYF

v_call: TRBV7-6
d_call: NA
j_call: TRBJ2-5
cdr3_length: 14
clone_size: NA
cdr3_nt: TGTGCCAGCAGCTTAGCGCCAGGCCAAGAGACCCAGTACTTC
cdr3_aa: CASSLAPGQETQYF

v_call: TRBV11-1
d_call: TRBD2
j_call: TRBJ2-3
cdr3_length: 16
clone_size: many
cdr3_nt: TGTGCCAGCAGCTTACTAGCGGGAGGCGGCACAGATACGCAGTATTTT
cdr3_aa: CASSLLAGGGTDTQYF

v_call: TRBV27
d_call: TRBD2
j_call: TRBJ2-3
cdr3_length: 15
clone_size: NA
cdr3_nt: TGTGCCAGCAGCCTGGGCCTCGGGAGGGCAGATACGCAGTATTTT
cdr3_aa: CASSLGLGRADTQYF

v_call: TRBV6-2/TRBV6-3
d_call: NA
j_call: TRBJ1-3
cdr3_length: 14
clone_size: few
cdr3_nt: TGTGCCAGCAGCCAACCCGGGACTGGAAACACCATATATTTT
cdr3_aa: CASSQPGTGNTIYF

v_call: TRBV5-8
d_call: NA
j_call: TRBJ2-1
cdr3_length: 16
clone_size: many
cdr3_nt: TGTGCCAGCAGCTTGGTTCTACTGAGCTCCTACAATGAGCAGTTCTTC
cdr3_aa: CASSLVLLSSYNEQFF

v_call: TRBV5-1
d_call: TRBD2
j_call: TRBJ2-7
cdr3_length: 17
clone_size: many
cdr3_nt: TGCGCCAGCAGCTTGACGTCCACCGGGACTAGCGGGAGCGAGCAGTACTTC
cdr3_aa: CASSLTSTGTSGSEQYF

v_call: TRBV27
d_call: NA
j_call: TRBJ2-1
cdr3_length: 13
clone_size: many
cdr3_nt: TGTGCCACATCCCTTTTGGGCTACAATGAGCAGTTCTTC
cdr3_aa: CATSLLGYNEQFF

v_call: TRBV28
d_call: NA
j_call: TRBJ2-3
cdr3_length: 13
clone_size: many
cdr3_nt: TGTGCCAGCAGGTCTGCCCTGGGAGATACGCAGTATTTT
cdr3_aa: CASRSALGDTQYF

v_call: TRBV6-1
d_call: NA
j_call: TRBJ2-3
cdr3_length: 18
clone_size: few
cdr3_nt: TGTGCCAGTAGGGGGGGGGAGCGAGGGATCTCTAGCACAGATACGCAGTATTTT
cdr3_aa: CASRGGERGISSTDTQYF

v_call: TRBV15
d_call: NA
j_call: TRBJ2-3
cdr3_length: 13
clone_size: many
cdr3_nt: TGTGCCACCAGCAGGACCCGGGCCGATACGCAGTATTTT
cdr3_aa: CATSRTRADTQYF

v_call: TRBV19
d_call: NA
j_call: TRBJ2-2
cdr3_length: 13
clone_size: NA
cdr3_nt: TGTGCCAGTAGTGAAAGCTCCCTCGGGGAGCTGTTTTTT
cdr3_aa: CASSESSLGELFF

v_call: TRBV6-1
d_call: NA
j_call: TRBJ2-5
cdr3_length: 15
clone_size: few
cdr3_nt: TGTGCCAGCAGTGCCGGGACTGGGGCCCAGGAGACCCAGTACTTC
cdr3_aa: CASSAGTGAQETQYF

v_call: TRBV5-6
d_call: NA
j_call: TRBJ1-5
cdr3_length: 13
clone_size: NA
cdr3_nt: TGTGCCAGCAGCTTCCAACCCGATCAGCCCCAGCATTTT
cdr3_aa: CASSFQPDQPQHF

v_call: TRBV4-1
d_call: NA
j_call: TRBJ2-5
cdr3_length: 15
clone_size: NA
cdr3_nt: TGCGCCAGCAGCCAAGCCCCTTGGGCAGCTGAGACCCAGTACTTC
cdr3_aa: CASSQAPWAAETQYF

v_call: TRBV27
d_call: TRBD1
j_call: TRBJ2-1
cdr3_length: 15
clone_size: many
cdr3_nt: TGTGCCAGCAGTTCGGGACAGGGGAACTACAATGAGCAGTTCTTC
cdr3_aa: CASSSGQGNYNEQFF

v_call: TRBV28
d_call: NA
j_call: TRBJ2-7
cdr3_length: 16
clone_size: many
cdr3_nt: TGTGCCAGCAGTTTAACCCTCCGACAGAACTTCTACGAGCAGTACTTC
cdr3_aa: CASSLTLRQNFYEQYF

v_call: TRBV12-3/TRBV12-4
d_call: NA
j_call: TRBJ1-6
cdr3_length: 16
clone_size: many
cdr3_nt: TGTGCCAGCAGTTTAGTACCAGCAGCCAAGTTCTCGTCCCTCCACTTT
cdr3_aa: CASSLVPAAKFSSLHF

v_call: TRBV5-4
d_call: TRBD2
j_call: TRBJ2-3
cdr3_length: 19
clone_size: NA
cdr3_nt: TGTGCCAGCAGCGGTGGACTAGCGGGAGCCCCGGACCGCACAGATACGCAGTATTTT
cdr3_aa: CASSGGLAGAPDRTDTQYF

v_call: TRBV7-2
d_call: TRBD2
j_call: TRBJ2-3
cdr3_length: 19
clone_size: many
cdr3_nt: TGTGCCAGCAGCCCTGGACTAGCGGGAGGGCCGGTTCCCACAGATACGCAGTATTTT
cdr3_aa: CASSPGLAGGPVPTDTQYF

v_call: TRBV10-2
d_call: NA
j_call: TRBJ2-5
cdr3_length: 14
clone_size: many
cdr3_nt: TGCGCCAGCAGTGAGTCGCCTGTTCAAGAGACCCAGTACTTC
cdr3_aa: CASSESPVQETQYF

v_call: TRBV12-3/TRBV12-4
d_call: NA
j_call: TRBJ1-4
cdr3_length: 13
clone_size: few
cdr3_nt: TGTGCCAGCAGTTTTGGGGAGAATGAAAAACTGTTTTTT
cdr3_aa: CASSFGENEKLFF

v_call: TRBV27
d_call: NA
j_call: TRBJ1-1
cdr3_length: 16
clone_size: many
cdr3_nt: TGTGCCAGCAGTTCGGGGGCCGGTCGGGTGAACACTGAAGCTTTCTTT
cdr3_aa: CASSSGAGRVNTEAFF

v_call: TRBV5-1
d_call: TRBD1
j_call: TRBJ1-4
cdr3_length: 14
clone_size: few
cdr3_nt: TGCGCCAGCAGCGACGACAGGGAGGGCGAAAAACTGTTTTTT
cdr3_aa: CASSDDREGEKLFF

v_call: TRBV7-9
d_call: TRBD2
j_call: TRBJ2-7
cdr3_length: 17
clone_size: NA
cdr3_nt: TGTGCCAGCAGCCCCCCGTCGGCGGGAGCGCAAACCTACGAGCAGTACTTC
cdr3_aa: CASSPPSAGAQTYEQYF

v_call: TRBV19
d_call: TRBD1
j_call: TRBJ2-6
cdr3_length: 18
clone_size: NA
cdr3_nt: TGTGCCAGTACCTCCTCACAGGGGTCCAACTCTGGGGCCAACGTCCTGACTTTC
cdr3_aa: CASTSSQGSNSGANVLTF

v_call: TRBV20-1
d_call: NA
j_call: TRBJ2-5
cdr3_length: 12
clone_size: NA
cdr3_nt: TGCAATGCTAGAGACTGGCAAGAGACCCAGTACTTC
cdr3_aa: CNARDWQETQYF

v_call: TRBV27
d_call: NA
j_call: TRBJ1-1
cdr3_length: 14
clone_size: many
cdr3_nt: TGTGCCAGCAGTTTAGCAGGCATCAACACTGAAGCTTTCTTT
cdr3_aa: CASSLAGINTEAFF

v_call: TRBV5-6
d_call: TRBD2
j_call: TRBJ2-1
cdr3_length: 17
clone_size: many
cdr3_nt: TGTGCCAGCAGCTTGGAAATAGCGGGAAATTCCTACAATGAGCAGTTCTTC
cdr3_aa: CASSLEIAGNSYNEQFF

v_call: TRBV12-3/TRBV12-4
d_call: NA
j_call: TRBJ2-3
cdr3_length: 16
clone_size: few
cdr3_nt: TGTGCCAGCAGTTTTTATTTGCTTTCTCTTAAAGATACGCAGTATTTT
cdr3_aa: CASSFYLLSLKDTQYF

v_call: TRBV6-5
d_call: NA
j_call: TRBJ2-7
cdr3_length: 16
clone_size: NA
cdr3_nt: TGTGCCGGCAGTTACGTTCCGGACTCAAGCTCCTACGAGCAGTACTTC
cdr3_aa: CAGSYVPDSSSYEQYF

v_call: TRBV7-9
d_call: NA
j_call: TRBJ1-4
cdr3_length: 15
clone_size: NA
cdr3_nt: TGTGCCAGCAGTTTATCCTCCGGGACTGTAGAAAAACTGTTTTTT
cdr3_aa: CASSLSSGTVEKLFF

v_call: TRBV5-1
d_call: NA
j_call: TRBJ2-3
cdr3_length: 15
clone_size: many
cdr3_nt: TGCGCCAGCAGCTTGTATCCAGAATCCACAGATACGCAGTATTTT
cdr3_aa: CASSLYPESTDTQYF

v_call: TRBV20-1
d_call: NA
j_call: TRBJ1-5
cdr3_length: 15
clone_size: many
cdr3_nt: TGCAGTGCTTACGCTGGACGGGGAAACAATCAGCCCCAGCATTTT
cdr3_aa: CSAYAGRGNNQPQHF

v_call: TRBV28
d_call: NA
j_call: TRBJ2-1
cdr3_length: 14
clone_size: many
cdr3_nt: TGTGCCAGCAGGGGAACGGGTGGGGCTAGTGAGCAGTTCTTC
cdr3_aa: CASRGTGGASEQFF

v_call: TRBV5-1
d_call: NA
j_call: TRBJ1-6
cdr3_length: 14
clone_size: many
cdr3_nt: TGCGCCAGCAGCTTTGGCCAGGATAATTCACCCCTCCACTTT
cdr3_aa: CASSFGQDNSPLHF

v_call: TRBV30
d_call: TRBD2
j_call: TRBJ2-2
cdr3_length: 14
clone_size: few
cdr3_nt: TGTGCCTGGAACCCGGGACTAGCGGCCGGGGAGCTGTTTTTT
cdr3_aa: CAWNPGLAAGELFF